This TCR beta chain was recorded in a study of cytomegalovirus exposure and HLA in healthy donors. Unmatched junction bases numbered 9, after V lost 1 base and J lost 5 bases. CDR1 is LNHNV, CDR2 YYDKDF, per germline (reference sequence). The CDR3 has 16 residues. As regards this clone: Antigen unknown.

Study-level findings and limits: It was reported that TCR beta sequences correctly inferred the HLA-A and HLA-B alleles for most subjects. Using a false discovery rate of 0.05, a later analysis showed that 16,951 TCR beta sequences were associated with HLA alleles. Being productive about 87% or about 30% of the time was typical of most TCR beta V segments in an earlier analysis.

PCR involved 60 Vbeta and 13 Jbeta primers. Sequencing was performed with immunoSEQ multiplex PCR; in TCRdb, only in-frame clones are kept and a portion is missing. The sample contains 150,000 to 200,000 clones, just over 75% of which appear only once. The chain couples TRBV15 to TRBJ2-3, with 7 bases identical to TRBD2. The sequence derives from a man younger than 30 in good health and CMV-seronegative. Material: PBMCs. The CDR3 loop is CATSRGRGSVQDTQYF. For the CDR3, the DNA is TGTGCCACCAGCAGAGGGCGCGGGAGCGTTCAAGATACGCAGTATTTT.